This T cell receptor (beta chain) was captured by sequencing in a study of cytomegalovirus exposure and HLA in healthy donors. The PCR was carried out with 60 Vbeta primers and 13 Jbeta primers. Only in-frame clones appear in the TCRdb table, and some are missing; sequencing was by immunoSEQ multiplex PCR. The table includes some 120,000 clones, 85% detected once. CDR1 is MGHRA, CDR2 YSYEKL, per germline. The CDR3 length is 20 residues. V trimming: 0 bases; J trimming: 0 bases; junction bases outside the gene matches: 14. The clonotype originates from a woman between 25 and 40 years old in good health and CMV-seropositive. The chain couples TRBV4-1 to TRBJ1-3; TRBD1 matches at 7 bases. The sequenced sample was PBMCs. CDR3 loop: CASSQDWSSGGRPSGNTIYF. CDR3 coding DNA: TGCGCCAGCAGCCAAGATTGGAGCTCAGGGGGAAGACCCTCTGGAAACACCATATATTTT.